This TCR beta chain was obtained from a study of shared clonotypes between healthy human individuals. Study-wide results and limits: Enrolling few donors narrowed the genetic and exposure-history diversity that was represented. When compared with the clonotypes that were shared by all four sorted-subset donors, the non-shared clonotypes turned out to have lower generation probabilities.

A word on this clone: Its antigen is not known.

J was trimmed by 5 bases and V by 3 bases; bases with no gene match: 6. This CDR3 spans 16 amino acids. Germline V gene data show CDR1 as SGDLS and CDR2 as YYNGEE. The naive CD8 fraction comprised CD45RO-negative cells positively selected for CCR7 and excluded terminally differentiated effector memory CD45RA+ cells. At a deep level, the assay was run. Sequencing was performed with immunoSEQ multiplex PCR; in TCRdb, only in-frame clones are kept and a portion is missing. The repertoire has about 590,000 clones, 95% to 96% of them found once; the top ten carry over 0.09%. The chain joins TRBV9 to TRBJ2-3; 13 bases fit TRBD2. This receptor was identified in a woman aged 25 to 39 in good health. The sequenced material came from naive CD8+ T cells sorted from blood. As DNA, the CDR3 is TGTGCCAGCAGCGCACTAGCGGGAGGGCCCGGAGATACGCAGTATTTT. Its translation is CASSALAGGPGDTQYF.